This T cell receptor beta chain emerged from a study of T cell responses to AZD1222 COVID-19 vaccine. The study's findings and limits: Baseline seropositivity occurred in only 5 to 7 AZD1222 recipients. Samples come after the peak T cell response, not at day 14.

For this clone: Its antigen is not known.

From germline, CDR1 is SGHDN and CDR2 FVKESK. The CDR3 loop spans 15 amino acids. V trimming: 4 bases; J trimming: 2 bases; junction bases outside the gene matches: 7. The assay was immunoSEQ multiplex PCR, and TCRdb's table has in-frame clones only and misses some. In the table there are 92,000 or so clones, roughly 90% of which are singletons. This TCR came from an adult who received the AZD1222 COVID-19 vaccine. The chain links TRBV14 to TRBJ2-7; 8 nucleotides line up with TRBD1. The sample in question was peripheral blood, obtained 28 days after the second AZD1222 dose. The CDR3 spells CASSPSGTGAYEQYF. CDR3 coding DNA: TGTGCCAGCAGCCCCTCCGGGACAGGAGCCTACGAGCAGTACTTC. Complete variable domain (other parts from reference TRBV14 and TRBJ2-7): EAGVTQFPSHSVIEKGQTVTLRCDPISGHDNLYWYRRVMGKEIKFLLHFVKESKQDESGMPNNRFLAERTGGTYSTLKVQPAELEDSGVYFCASSPSGTGAYEQYFGPGTRLTVT.